This T cell receptor (beta chain) was sequenced for a study of T cell responses to AZD1222 COVID-19 vaccine. Background on the study: Second doses that came at about 4 or about 12 weeks were put together.

Between the trimmed V and J ends, which lost 3 bases and 6 bases, there was a span of 10 bases. There are 12 residues in the CDR3. Per germline, CDR1 SGHRS and CDR2 YFSETQ. Notes on the study in general: Spike-specific TCR breadth and depth both grew after two AZD1222 doses. Nearly half of spike-specific TCRs reportedly target unmutated variant regions. Recipients of AZD1222 seropositive at baseline numbered only 6 or 7.

Libraries were prepared by immunoSEQ multiplex PCR; TCRdb keeps only in-frame clonotypes and omits some of them. The top ten clones hold 1.4% of a sample with about 100,000 clones, roughly 86% of them seen once. This clone was seen just once. What it recognizes is unknown. V gene TRBV5-1 combines with J gene TRBJ2-7; D is unclear. The TCR was taken from an adult in good health. This specimen consisted of peripheral blood, obtained on day 0 of AZD1222 vaccination. CDR3 sequence (DNA): TGCGCCAGCAGCTCCCGACTTACCGAGCAGTACTTC. This sequence encodes CASSSRLTEQYF.